This T cell receptor (beta chain) was profiled in a study of PD-L1 blockade in urothelial cancer (dated by TCRdb to the late 2010s). As for the study more broadly: Every patient began therapy in about 2014 and was given atezolizumab 1,200 mg intravenously every 3 weeks. Twenty-five of 29 patients were males with bladder-origin urothelial cancer, and about 60% of the roughly 29 reported a prior smoking history. Patients had an ECOG performance status of 0 or 1 and had received between 0 and 3 prior chemotherapy regimens. Blood samples were analyzed 3 weeks after the start of treatment (second dose) and 6 weeks after the start of treatment. A median of about 140,000 T cells and 80,000 or so unique TCRs was obtained from blood samples, and a median clonality of around 0.08 was observed. An exploratory multi-omic analysis was conducted of the somatic, immune and clinical correlates of response to PD-L1 blockade with atezolizumab in urothelial cancer. Pretreatment tumor samples and matched peripheral blood, collected serially before and after atezolizumab treatment, underwent TCR sequencing. Durable clinical benefit meant progression-free survival longer than 6 months, and TCR features were also tested against progression-free and overall survival. In the same patients, whole exome sequencing and RNA sequencing of pretreatment tumors were performed in addition to TCR sequencing. Nine patients reached durable clinical benefit, while 15 to 25 patients did not. Pretreatment blood TCR-seq was available for around 29 patients, at least one posttreatment blood collection was obtained for approximately 25 patients, and tumor TCR-seq was available for approximately 25 patients. Beyond this particular receptor, the publication reports: At 3 weeks after the start of treatment, tumor-associated TCR clones in peripheral blood had expanded more in patients with durable benefit (n ≈ 24, p = 0.022). Because the sample size was small (n of about 27) and many of the analyses were exploratory, the results are meant to be hypothesis-generating. A pretreatment peripheral blood TCR clonality below the median was linked to improved progression-free and overall survival.

Synthetic TCR analog templates were spiked into each PCR to estimate absolute template abundance from read counts. The immunoSEQ assay was used to amplify TCRbeta CDR3 regions from genomic DNA with bias-controlled V and J gene primers. Rearranged TCRbeta segments were sequenced at approximately 20X coverage. Concerning the study's data processing: Sequencing errors were corrected by clustering, and CDR3s were annotated against IMGT so that V, D and J genes could be assigned. Out-of-frame and stop-codon sequences were excluded, and only productive TCRbeta rearrangements were used in downstream analyses. Clonality was computed as one minus Shannon entropy normalized by the log of the number of unique productive sequences. Fisher's exact test with Benjamini-Hochberg correction, using a cutoff of adjusted p below 0.01, was how clones that differed between time points or between blood and tumor were identified. As stored in TCRdb, this immuneACCESS dataset retains in-frame rearrangements with V and J assigned. A fraction of the clones does not appear; measured against another copy, unresolved V genes explain less than half of the discrepancy, and the remainder lacks a known reason. From that table come the V and J calls and clone size; the DNA was used to work out D and trimming. Recorded for this sample are fewer than 85,000 clones; 65% to 85% of them occurred a single time. Approximately 9.2% of the sample is in the top ten clones.

Worth noting for this clone: Its target antigen remains unknown. Nothing much larger sits one base from this clone, and base qualities are not available.

Including the terminal cysteine and phenylalanine, the CDR3 comprises 17 residues. The read is trimmed to its CDR3 DNA, 51 bases read in frame from base 1. CDR1 is given as KGHSH and CDR2 as LQKENI, both from the germline V gene. Trimming removed 3 bases from V and 2 bases from J; the gene matches leave 9 bases unexplained. The time point label on this specimen signifies: pretreatment peripheral blood. A total of approximately 27 patients with locally advanced or metastatic urothelial carcinoma, treated at Memorial Sloan Kettering on a trial protocol, made up the cohort. Peripheral blood mononuclear cells were collected pretreatment and during treatment, at between 1 and 8 total time points per patient. The Qiagen DNeasy Blood extraction kit was used to purify genomic DNA from total PBMCs and tumor samples. PBMCs were collected pretreatment and during treatment, and were isolated and stored as previously described.

This receptor was identified in a woman aged 65 to 85 with urothelial cancer. This specimen was PBMCs, taken around atezolizumab (anti-PD-L1) treatment. The V and J segments used are TRBV18 and TRBJ2-2, and 7 junctional nucleotides match TRBD1. The DNA reads as follows: TGTGCCAGCTCACCTCAGCCGACAGGGCCTAACACCGGGGAGCTGTTTTTT. Its protein is CASSPQPTGPNTGELFF.